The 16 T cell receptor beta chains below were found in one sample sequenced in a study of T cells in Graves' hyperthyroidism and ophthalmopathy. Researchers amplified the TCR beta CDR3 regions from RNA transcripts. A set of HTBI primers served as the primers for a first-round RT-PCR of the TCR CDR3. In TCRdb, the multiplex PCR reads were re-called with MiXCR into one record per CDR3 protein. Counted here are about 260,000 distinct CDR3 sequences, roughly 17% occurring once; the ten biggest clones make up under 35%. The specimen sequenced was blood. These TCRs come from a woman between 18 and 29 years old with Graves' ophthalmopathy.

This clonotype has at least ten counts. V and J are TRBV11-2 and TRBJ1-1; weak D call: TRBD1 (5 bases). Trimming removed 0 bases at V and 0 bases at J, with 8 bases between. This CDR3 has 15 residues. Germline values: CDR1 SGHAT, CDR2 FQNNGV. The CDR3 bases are TGTGCCAGCAGCTTAGAGGGGACCCTGAACACTGAAGCTTTCTTT. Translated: CASSLEGTLNTEAFF.

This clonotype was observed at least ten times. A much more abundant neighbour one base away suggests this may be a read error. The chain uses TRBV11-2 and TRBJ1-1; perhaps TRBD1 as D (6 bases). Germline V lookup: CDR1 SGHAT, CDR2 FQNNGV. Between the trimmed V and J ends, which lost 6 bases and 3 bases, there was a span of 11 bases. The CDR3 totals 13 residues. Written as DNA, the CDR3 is TGTGCCAGCAGTCAACAGGGAGACACTGAAGCTTTCTTT. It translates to CASSQQGDTEAFF.

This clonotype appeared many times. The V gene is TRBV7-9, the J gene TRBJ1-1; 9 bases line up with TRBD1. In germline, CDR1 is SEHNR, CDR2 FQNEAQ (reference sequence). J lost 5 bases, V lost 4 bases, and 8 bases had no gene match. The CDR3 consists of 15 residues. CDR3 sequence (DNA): TGTGCCAGCAGCTCAATACAGGGGGCCGCGACTGAAGCTTTCTTT. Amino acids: CASSSIQGAATEAFF.

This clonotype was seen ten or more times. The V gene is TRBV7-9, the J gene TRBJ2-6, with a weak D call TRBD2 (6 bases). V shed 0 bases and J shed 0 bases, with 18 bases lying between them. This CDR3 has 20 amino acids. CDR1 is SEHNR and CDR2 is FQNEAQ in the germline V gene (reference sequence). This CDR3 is CASSLAPVGGYGSGANVLTF. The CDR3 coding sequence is TGTGCCAGCAGCTTAGCGCCTGTCGGGGGTTATGGCTCTGGGGCCAACGTCCTGACTTTC. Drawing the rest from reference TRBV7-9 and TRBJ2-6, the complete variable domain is DTGVSQNPRHKITKRGQNVTFRCDPISEHNRLYWYRQTLGQGPEFLTYFQNEAQLEKSRLLSDRFSAERPKGSFSTLEIQRTEQGDSAMYLCASSLAPVGGYGSGANVLTFGAGSRLTVL.

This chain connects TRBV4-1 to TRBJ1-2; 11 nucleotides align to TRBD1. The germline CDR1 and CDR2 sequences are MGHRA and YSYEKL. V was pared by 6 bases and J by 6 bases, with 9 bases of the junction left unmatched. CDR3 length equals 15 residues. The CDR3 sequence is CASSKPGQGVNGYTF. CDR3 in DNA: TGCGCCAGCAGTAAACCGGGACAGGGGGTGAATGGCTACACCTTC.

CDR3 sequence (DNA): TGTGCCAGCACCTCTCGGGGGTTAAACACTGAAGCTTTCTTT. Amino acid sequence: CASTSRGLNTEAFF. The chain uses TRBV6-1 and TRBJ1-1, with D tentatively TRBD1 (5 bases). Germline V CDR1 and CDR2: MNHNS, SASEGT. The CDR3 has 14 amino acids. V lost 7 bases to trimming and J lost 2 bases, with 14 bases between them.

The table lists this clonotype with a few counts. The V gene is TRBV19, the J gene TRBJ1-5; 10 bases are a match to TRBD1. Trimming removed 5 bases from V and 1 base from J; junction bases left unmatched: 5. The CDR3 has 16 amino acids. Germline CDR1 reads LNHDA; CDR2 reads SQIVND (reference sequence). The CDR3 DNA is TGTGCCAGTAGTGTGACAGGGGGCGGAAGCAATCAGCCCCAGCATTTT. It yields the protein CASSVTGGGSNQPQHF.

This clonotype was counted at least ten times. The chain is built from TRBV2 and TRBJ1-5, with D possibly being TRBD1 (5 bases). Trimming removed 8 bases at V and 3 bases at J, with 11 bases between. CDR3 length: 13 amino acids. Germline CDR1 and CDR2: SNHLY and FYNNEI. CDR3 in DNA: TGTGCCAGCCAAGGGGAGGTCAATCAGCCCCAGCATTTT. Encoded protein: CASQGEVNQPQHF.

CDR3 sequence: CASSIYGFSGANVLTF. CDR3 DNA sequence: TGTGCCAGTAGTATTTATGGCTTCTCTGGGGCCAACGTCCTGACTTTC. The chain uses TRBV19 and TRBJ2-6; D remains unclear. The CDR3 extends over 16 amino acids. V was trimmed by 3 bases and J by 0 bases, leaving 9 bases between them. Germline CDR1 and CDR2: LNHDA and SQIVND (reference sequence).

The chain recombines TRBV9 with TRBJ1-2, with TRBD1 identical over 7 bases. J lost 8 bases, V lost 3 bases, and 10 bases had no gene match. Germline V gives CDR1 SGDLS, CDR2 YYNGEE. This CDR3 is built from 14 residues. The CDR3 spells CASSAGQSPRGYTF. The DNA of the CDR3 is TGTGCCAGCAGCGCGGGACAGTCCCCTAGGGGCTACACCTTC.

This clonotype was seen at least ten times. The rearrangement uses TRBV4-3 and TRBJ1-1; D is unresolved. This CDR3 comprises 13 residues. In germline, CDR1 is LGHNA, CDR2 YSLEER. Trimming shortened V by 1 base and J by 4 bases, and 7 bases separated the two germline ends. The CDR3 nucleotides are TGCGCCAGCAGCCAAGGAATGGGCACTGAAGCTTTCTTT. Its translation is CASSQGMGTEAFF.

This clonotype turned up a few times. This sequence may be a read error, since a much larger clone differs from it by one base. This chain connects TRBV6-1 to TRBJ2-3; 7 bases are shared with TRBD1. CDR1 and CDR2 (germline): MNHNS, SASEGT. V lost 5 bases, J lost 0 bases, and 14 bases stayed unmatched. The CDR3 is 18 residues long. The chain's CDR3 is CASSRNSQGLVSTDTQYF. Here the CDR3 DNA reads TGTGCCAGCAGTCGAAATTCACAGGGGTTGGTTAGCACAGATACGCAGTATTTT.

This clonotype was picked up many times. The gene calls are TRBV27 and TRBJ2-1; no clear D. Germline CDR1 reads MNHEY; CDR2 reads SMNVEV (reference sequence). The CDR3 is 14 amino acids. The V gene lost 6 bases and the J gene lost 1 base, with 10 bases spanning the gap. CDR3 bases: TGTGCCAGCAGCAGTGTTTTGTCCTACAATGAGCAGTTCTTC. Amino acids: CASSSVLSYNEQFF.

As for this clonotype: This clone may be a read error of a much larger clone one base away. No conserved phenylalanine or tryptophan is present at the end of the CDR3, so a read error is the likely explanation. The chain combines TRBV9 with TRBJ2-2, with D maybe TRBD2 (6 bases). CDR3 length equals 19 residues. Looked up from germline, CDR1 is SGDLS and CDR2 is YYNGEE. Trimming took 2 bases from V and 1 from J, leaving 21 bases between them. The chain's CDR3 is CASSVAPYVAGLNTGELFL. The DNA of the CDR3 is TGTGCCAGCAGCGTCGCGCCTTATGTTGCGGGATTGAACACCGGGGAGCTGTTTCTT.

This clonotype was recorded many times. The CDR3 here is CSASSLAGLYEQYF. The CDR3 DNA reads as TGCAGTGCTAGTTCCCTAGCGGGGCTCTACGAGCAGTACTTC. The chain carries TRBV20-1 and TRBJ2-7; TRBD2 matches at 9 bases. Germline-derived CDR1 and CDR2 are DFQATT and SNEGSKA (reference sequence). V gave up 3 bases and J gave up 3 bases; unmatched junction bases: 6. The CDR3 length is 14 residues.

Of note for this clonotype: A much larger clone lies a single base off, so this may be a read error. The DNA for the CDR3 is TGTGCCACCCGATACGGGGGCTACGGGCAGTACTTC. It codes for CATRYGGYGQYF. The chain combines TRBV12-3 or TRBV12-4 with TRBJ2-7; D is tentatively TRBD1 or TRBD2 (6 bases each). This CDR3 has 12 amino acids.